Included here is one T cell receptor (beta chain) sequence, with context. Antigen: not known. This sample is part of a study of T cells in Graves' hyperthyroidism and ophthalmopathy. The study's findings and limits: Ophthalmopathy onset followed model prediction by a median around six months.

RNA transcripts provided the source from which TCR beta CDR3 regions were amplified. A first-round RT-PCR of the TCR CDR3 used the HTBI primer set. TCRdb called the multiplex PCR reads again in MiXCR, with one record for every CDR3 protein. The data contain about 59,000 distinct CDR3 sequences, roughly 50% of them singletons. Sequencing used blood. The receptor's source is a woman in her sixties or seventies with Graves' ophthalmopathy.

The CDR3 DNA sequence: TGCAGTGCCCTACAGGGCCGGAGTGAAAAACTGTTTTTT. It encodes CSALQGRSEKLFF. The chain employs TRBV29-1 and TRBJ1-4, with a tentative D call TRBD1 (6 bases). The germline gives CDR1 SQVTM, CDR2 ANQGSEA. This CDR3 region has 13 residues.